These 10 T cell receptor beta chains share one sample of origin, sequenced in a study of blood T cell repertoires in COVID-19. The assay was immunoSEQ multiplex PCR, and TCRdb's table has in-frame clones only and misses some. The top ten clones hold around 1.8% of a sample with about 130,000 clones, about 72% of them seen once. The specimen sequenced was peripheral blood. The origin of the receptors is a woman between 70 and 85 years old with acute or convalescent COVID-19.

The chain recombines TRBV30 with TRBJ2-7; 7 positions agree with TRBD1. The CDR3 extends over 12 amino acids. Trimming took 5 bases from V and 6 from J; bases not matched to a gene: 7. The germline V gene has CDR1 GTSNPN and CDR2 SVGIG (reference sequence). CDR3 loop: CAWDLQGFEQYF. DNA of the CDR3: TGTGCCTGGGACTTACAGGGGTTCGAGCAGTACTTC.

This clone turned up a few times. The CDR3 protein is CASLEGETQYF. In DNA, the CDR3 is TGTGCCAGCTTGGAGGGAGAGACCCAGTACTTC. J is TRBJ2-5 and V is TRBV18, with D possibly matching TRBD2 (6 bases). Trimming shortened V by 7 bases and J by 4 bases, and 7 bases separated the two germline ends. CDR1 is KGHSH and CDR2 is LQKENI in the germline V gene. The CDR3 consists of 11 residues.

The genes are TRBV4-3 and TRBJ2-3; a possible D gene is TRBD1 (5 bases). Trimming left V 0 bases short and J 2 bases short, with 12 bases between. Germline V lookup: CDR1 LGHNA, CDR2 YSLEER. This CDR3 contains 16 residues. The chain's CDR3 is CASSQDLHRSTDTQYF. CDR3 in DNA: TGCGCCAGCAGCCAAGATCTTCACAGGTCCACAGATACGCAGTATTTT.

The chain carries TRBV9 and TRBJ2-1; TRBD2 agrees at 9 bases. V dropped 0 bases and J dropped 6; count of bases not matched to a gene: 7. CDR1 and CDR2 from the germline V gene are SGDLS and YYNGEE. The CDR3 sequence is 16 residues long. The CDR3 DNA follows: TGTGCCAGCAGCGTAGGTGGCGGGAGGGCTGGCAATGAGCAGTTCTTC. Amino acids: CASSVGGGRAGNEQFF.

V usage is TRBV6-2 or TRBV6-3 and J usage is TRBJ1-6; 11 nucleotides line up with TRBD1. The CDR3 has 15 residues. Germline V lookup: CDR1 MNHEY, CDR2 SVGEGT. J was trimmed by 15 bases and V by 5 bases; bases with no gene match: 12. The CDR3 DNA is TGTGCCAGCAGTGCCAAGGGGACAGGGGGTTACCACCTCCACTTT. Translated: CASSAKGTGGYHLHF.

This clone turned up a few times. J is TRBJ1-2 and V is TRBV11-2, with 7 bases fitting TRBD1. Looked up from germline, CDR1 is SGHAT and CDR2 is FQNNGV. The CDR3 length is 14 residues. With V trimmed by 6 bases and J by 8 bases, 12 bases remained unmatched. The CDR3 sequence: CASSSPRQGRGYTF. The CDR3 DNA is TGTGCCAGCAGTTCACCTCGACAGGGCCGAGGCTACACCTTC.

This clone was picked up one time. The J gene is TRBJ2-6, the V gene TRBV4-1; D gene ambiguous. The length of the CDR3 is 15 residues. V dropped 3 bases and J dropped 0 bases, with 6 bases sitting between them. Germline V lookup: CDR1 MGHRA, CDR2 YSYEKL. The CDR3 is CASSHVNSGANVLTF. In DNA form, the CDR3 reads TGCGCCAGCAGCCACGTAAACTCTGGGGCCAACGTCCTGACTTTC.

The chain carries TRBV5-1 and TRBJ2-4; the match to TRBD2 covers 9 bases. The V gene's germline CDR1 is SGHRS and CDR2 YFSETQ. This CDR3 comprises 16 residues. V shed 4 bases and J 4 bases; nucleotides not matched to a gene: 9. DNA of the CDR3: TGCGCCAGCAGCGCATTACCAAGCGGGGGGAAAAACATTCAGTACTTC. Residues: CASSALPSGGKNIQYF.

This clone was found a few times. This chain connects TRBV19 to TRBJ1-2; a weak D match, TRBD1 (6 bases). The V and J ends lost 5 bases and 6 bases respectively, with 16 bases between them. Germline assignment: CDR1 LNHDA and CDR2 SQIVND (reference sequence). The CDR3 is 14 amino acids. CDR3 sequence reads: CASSQTTGWDGYTF. DNA of the CDR3: TGTGCCAGTAGTCAAACTACAGGGTGGGATGGCTACACCTTC.

As concerns this clone: Other nucleotide sequences in the sample specify the same CDR3. The chain carries TRBV5-6 and TRBJ2-7; 7 bases align to TRBD1. CDR3 length: 12 amino acids. After removal of 4 bases from V and 3 bases from J, the junction contained 1 base not matched to a gene. CDR1 is SGHDT and CDR2 is YYEEEE in the germline V gene. The CDR3 protein is CASSRDSYEQYF. In DNA, the CDR3 is TGTGCCAGCAGCCGGGACAGCTACGAGCAGTACTTC.